A single sample gave rise to the 10 T cell receptor beta chains below, sequenced in a study of patients and donors after allogeneic stem cell transplantation. In TCRdb, the RT-PCR reads were re-called with MiXCR into one record per CDR3 protein. The table includes roughly 21,000 distinct CDR3 sequences, 25% to 35% detected once. The sequencing sample was made of blood, either unsorted or a sorted T cell fraction (not recorded which). The receptors here all came from a human donor who was either an allogeneic HSCT recipient or a stem cell or donor lymphocyte infusion donor (not recorded which). It is not recorded whose cells these are; they may come from a transplant donor.

In its sample, this clonotype was seen a few times. J is TRBJ2-2 and V is TRBV10-3, with a possible D match to TRBD2 (6 bases). CDR1 is ENHRY and CDR2 is SYGVKD in the germline V gene. The CDR3 is 13 amino acids. V shed 11 bases and J shed 0 bases, with 10 bases lying between them. The CDR3 here is CASTSPNTGELFF. The CDR3 region has the DNA TGTGCCTCGACTAGTCCGAACACCGGGGAGCTGTTTTTT.

This sequence joins TRBV20-1 and TRBJ1-4, with 7 bases aligning to TRBD1. V lost 5 bases and J lost 4; bases outside the gene matches: 4. Germline CDR1 DFQATT, CDR2 SNEGSKA (reference sequence). This CDR3 contains 13 residues. CDR3: CSARRGINEKLFF. The CDR3 region has the DNA TGCAGTGCTCGCAGGGGGATTAATGAAAAACTGTTTTTT.

There are a few counts of this clonotype. The V gene is TRBV7-9, the J gene TRBJ1-6; tentatively, D is TRBD1 (6 bases). V was trimmed by 4 bases and J by 10 bases, leaving 14 bases between them. CDR1 and CDR2 from the germline V gene are SEHNR and FQNEAQ (reference sequence). The CDR3 spans 14 residues. The CDR3 here is CASSSWEGESPLHF. CDR3 in DNA: TGTGCCAGCAGCTCGTGGGAGGGGGAATCACCCCTCCACTTT. Using reference TRBV7-9 and TRBJ1-6 for the parts outside the CDR3, the full variable domain is DTGVSQNPRHKITKRGQNVTFRCDPISEHNRLYWYRQTLGQGPEFLTYFQNEAQLEKSRLLSDRFSAERPKGSFSTLEIQRTEQGDSAMYLCASSSWEGESPLHFGNGTRLTVT.

The chain recombines TRBV28 with TRBJ1-6, with a weak D call TRBD1 (6 bases). CDR1 is MDHEN and CDR2 is SYDVKM in the germline V gene. V lost 6 bases to trimming and J lost 11 bases, with 14 bases between them. The CDR3 totals 13 residues. The CDR3 coding sequence is TGTGCCAGCAGCCTAAGACAGGTTGCACCCCTCCACTTT. It specifies CASSLRQVAPLHF.

This clonotype was observed many times. V is TRBV10-3 and J is TRBJ1-5, with 10 bases fitting TRBD1. The CDR3 consists of 14 residues. Trimming cost V 10 bases and J 2 bases; bases outside gene matches: 5. Germline loops: CDR1 ENHRY, CDR2 SYGVKD. CDR3 protein: CATSDRGGNQPQHF. The DNA of the CDR3 is TGTGCCACCTCGGACAGGGGGGGCAATCAGCCCCAGCATTTT.

This clonotype was counted between two and nine times. V gene TRBV12-3 or TRBV12-4 combines with J gene TRBJ1-2, with 7 bases lining up with TRBD1. The V segment lost 7 bases and the J segment 3 bases; nucleotides outside the gene matches: 11. The CDR3 runs 15 residues. This CDR3 reads CASTSFRGRDYGYTF. CDR3 in DNA: TGTGCCAGCACCTCGTTCAGGGGGAGGGACTATGGCTACACCTTC.

This clonotype was recorded once. This chain joins TRBV10-3 and TRBJ2-5; 11 nucleotides line up with TRBD2. This CDR3 has 16 residues. CDR1 and CDR2 from the germline V gene are ENHRY and SYGVKD. V was pared by 2 bases and J by 2 bases, with 4 bases of the junction left unmatched. CDR3 loop: CAISERVAGGQETQYF. CDR3 bases: TGTGCCATCAGTGAGAGGGTAGCGGGGGGGCAAGAGACCCAGTACTTC.

This clonotype was observed a few times. The chain uses TRBV12-3 or TRBV12-4 and TRBJ1-2; unclear D gene. This CDR3 is 10 amino acids long. The V end was cut by 6 bases, the J end by 6 bases, with 5 bases between. The CDR3 region is CASSLNGYTF. The CDR3 DNA sequence: TGTGCCAGCAGCTTAAATGGCTACACCTTC.

This clonotype appeared a few times. The rearrangement uses TRBV20-1 and TRBJ1-6; D may be TRBD1 (5 bases). Germline V CDR1 and CDR2: DFQATT, SNEGSKA (reference sequence). V was trimmed by 7 bases and J by 7 bases, leaving 8 bases between them. CDR3 length equals 11 residues. Here the CDR3 DNA reads TGCAGTGTACACAGGAATTCACCCCTCCACTTT. Its protein is CSVHRNSPLHF.

This clonotype appeared a few times. This chain connects TRBV20-1 to TRBJ2-7; tentatively, D is TRBD1 (5 bases). Germline loops: CDR1 DFQATT, CDR2 SNEGSKA (reference sequence). The V gene lost 1 base and the J gene lost 3 bases, with 13 bases spanning the gap. This CDR3 is 14 amino acids long. The CDR3, as DNA: TGCAGTGCTAGAGTGGCAGGGCTATGCTACGAGCAGTACGTC. This codes for CSARVAGLCYEQYV.